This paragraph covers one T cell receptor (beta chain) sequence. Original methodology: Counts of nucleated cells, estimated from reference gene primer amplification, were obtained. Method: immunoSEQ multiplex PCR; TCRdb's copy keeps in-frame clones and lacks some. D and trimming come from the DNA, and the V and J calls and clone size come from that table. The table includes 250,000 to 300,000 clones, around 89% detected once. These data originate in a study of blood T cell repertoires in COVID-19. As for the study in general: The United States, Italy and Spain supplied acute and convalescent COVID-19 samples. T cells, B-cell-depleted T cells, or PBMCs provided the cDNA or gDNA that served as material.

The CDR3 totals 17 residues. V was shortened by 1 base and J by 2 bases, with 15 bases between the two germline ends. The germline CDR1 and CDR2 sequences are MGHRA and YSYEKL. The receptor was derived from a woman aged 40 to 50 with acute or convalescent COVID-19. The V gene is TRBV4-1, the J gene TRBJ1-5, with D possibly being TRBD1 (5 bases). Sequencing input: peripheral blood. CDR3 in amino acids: CASSQVRAGVGNQPQHF. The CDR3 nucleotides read TGCGCCAGCAGCCAAGTTAGGGCGGGGGTTGGCAATCAGCCCCAGCATTTT.